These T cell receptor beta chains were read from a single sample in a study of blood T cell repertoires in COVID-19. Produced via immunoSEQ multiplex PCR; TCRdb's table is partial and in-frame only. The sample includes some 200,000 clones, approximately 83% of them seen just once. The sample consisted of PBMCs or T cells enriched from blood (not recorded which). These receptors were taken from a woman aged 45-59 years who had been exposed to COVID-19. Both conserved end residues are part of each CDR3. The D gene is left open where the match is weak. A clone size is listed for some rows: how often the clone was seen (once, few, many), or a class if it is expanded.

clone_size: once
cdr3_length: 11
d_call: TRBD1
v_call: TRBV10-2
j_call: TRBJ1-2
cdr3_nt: TGCGCCAGCGAACAGGGGGGGGGCTACACCTTC
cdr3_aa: CASEQGGGYTF

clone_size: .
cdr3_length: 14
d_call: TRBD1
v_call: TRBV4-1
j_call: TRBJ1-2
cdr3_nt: TGCGCCAGCAGCCAAAGGGACAGTTTCTATGGCTACACCTTC
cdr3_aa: CASSQRDSFYGYTF

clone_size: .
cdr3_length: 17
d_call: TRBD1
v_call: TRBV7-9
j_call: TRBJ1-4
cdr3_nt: TGTGCCAGCAGCTTACCTTCGACAGGGGAGGATAATGAAAAACTGTTTTTT
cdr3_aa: CASSLPSTGEDNEKLFF

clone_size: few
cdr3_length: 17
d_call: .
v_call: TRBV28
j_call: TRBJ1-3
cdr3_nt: TGTGCCAGCAGTTTTTATGGAGGGAAGGCGGCTGGAAACACCATATATTTT
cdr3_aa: CASSFYGGKAAGNTIYF

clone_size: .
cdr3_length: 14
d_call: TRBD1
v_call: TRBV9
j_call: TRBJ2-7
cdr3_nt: TGTGCCAGCAGTGAAGGACAGGGGTACTACGAGCAGTACTTC
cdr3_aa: CASSEGQGYYEQYF

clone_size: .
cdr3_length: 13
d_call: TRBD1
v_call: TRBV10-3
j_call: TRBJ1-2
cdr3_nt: TGTGCCATCAGTGGGGGACAGGGGTCTGGCTACACCTTC
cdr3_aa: CAISGGQGSGYTF

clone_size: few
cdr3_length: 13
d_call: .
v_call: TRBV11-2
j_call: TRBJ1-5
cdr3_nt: TGTGCCAGCCGCAGGGGCGAGAGGCAGCCCCAGCATTTT
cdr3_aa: CASRRGERQPQHF

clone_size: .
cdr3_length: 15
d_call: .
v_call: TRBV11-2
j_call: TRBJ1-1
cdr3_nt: TGTGCCAGCAGCTTGATGGGGAGGCGAGGAACTGAAGCTTTCTTT
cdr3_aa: CASSLMGRRGTEAFF

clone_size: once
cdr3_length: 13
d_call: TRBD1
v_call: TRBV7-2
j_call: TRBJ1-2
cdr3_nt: TGTGCCAGCAGCTCACAGGGGAACTATGGCTACACCTTC
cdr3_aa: CASSSQGNYGYTF

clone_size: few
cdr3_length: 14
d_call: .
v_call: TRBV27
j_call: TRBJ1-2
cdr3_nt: TGTGCCAGTAGTTTCGGACTCGGACCCTATGGCTACACCTTC
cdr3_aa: CASSFGLGPYGYTF

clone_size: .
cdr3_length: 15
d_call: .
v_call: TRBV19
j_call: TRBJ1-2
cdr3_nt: TGTGCCAGTAGTACCAGGGTCCCCTCTCTCTATGGCTACACCTTC
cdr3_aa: CASSTRVPSLYGYTF

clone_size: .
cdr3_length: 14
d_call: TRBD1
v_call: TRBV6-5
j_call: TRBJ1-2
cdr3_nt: TGTGCCAGCAGTTACCTAGACAGGGCGGCTGGCTACACCTTC
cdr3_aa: CASSYLDRAAGYTF

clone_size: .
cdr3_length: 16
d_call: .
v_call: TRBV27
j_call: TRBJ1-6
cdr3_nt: TGTGCCAGGTCAAGGGGTGCGGGGGGAGATAATTCACCCCTCCACTTT
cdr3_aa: CARSRGAGGDNSPLHF

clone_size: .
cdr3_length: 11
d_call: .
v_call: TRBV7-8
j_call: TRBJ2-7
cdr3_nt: TGTGCCAGCAGCTTCAGTATCGAGCAGTACTTC
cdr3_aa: CASSFSIEQYF

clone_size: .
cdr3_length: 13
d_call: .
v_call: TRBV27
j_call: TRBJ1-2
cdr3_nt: TGTGCCAGCAGTAGGACAGTTAACTATGGCTACACCTTC
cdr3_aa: CASSRTVNYGYTF

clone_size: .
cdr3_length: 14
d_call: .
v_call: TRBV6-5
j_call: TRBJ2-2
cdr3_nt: TGTGCCAGCACCAGGACAGCGAACACCGGGGAGCTGTTTTTT
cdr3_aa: CASTRTANTGELFF

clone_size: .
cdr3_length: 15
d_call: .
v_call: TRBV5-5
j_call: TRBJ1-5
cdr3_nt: TGTGCCAGCAGCTCGACCGGGACAAAAAATCAGCCCCAGCATTTT
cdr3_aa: CASSSTGTKNQPQHF

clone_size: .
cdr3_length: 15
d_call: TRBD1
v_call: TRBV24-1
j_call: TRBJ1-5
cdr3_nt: TGTGCCACCAGTGATTCCGGACAGGTTTCACGGCCCCAGCATTTT
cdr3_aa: CATSDSGQVSRPQHF

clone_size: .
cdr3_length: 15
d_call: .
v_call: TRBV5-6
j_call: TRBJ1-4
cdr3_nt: TGTGCCAGCAGCTTGGGGGGCAGGGGCGGCGAAAAACTGTTTTTT
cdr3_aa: CASSLGGRGGEKLFF

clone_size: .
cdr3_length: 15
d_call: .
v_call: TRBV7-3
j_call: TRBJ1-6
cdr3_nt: TGTGCCAGCAGCGGAACGGGGGAATATGGTTCACCCCTCCACTTT
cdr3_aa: CASSGTGEYGSPLHF

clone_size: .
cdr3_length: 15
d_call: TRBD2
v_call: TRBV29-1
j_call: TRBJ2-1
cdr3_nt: TGCAGCGGTGACCGTGGGACGGGGGGGCCCAATGAGCAGTTCTTC
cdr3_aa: CSGDRGTGGPNEQFF

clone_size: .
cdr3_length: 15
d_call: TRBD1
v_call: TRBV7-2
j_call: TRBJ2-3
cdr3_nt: TGTGCCAGCAGCTCCGGACAGGGAGTAGGAGATACGCAGTATTTT
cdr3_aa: CASSSGQGVGDTQYF

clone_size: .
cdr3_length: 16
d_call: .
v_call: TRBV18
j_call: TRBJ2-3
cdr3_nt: TGTGCCAGCTCACCCCGAAGGACGGGGGTGACAGATACGCAGTATTTT
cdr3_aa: CASSPRRTGVTDTQYF

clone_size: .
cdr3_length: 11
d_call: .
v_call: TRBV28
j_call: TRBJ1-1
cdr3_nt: TGTGCCAGCAGTTTGCAGAGGGAAGCTTTCTTT
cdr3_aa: CASSLQREAFF

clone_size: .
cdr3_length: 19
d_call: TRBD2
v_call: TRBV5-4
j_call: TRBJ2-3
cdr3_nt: TGTGCCAGCAGCACCGAAACCGGGACTAGCGGGGGACTGACAGATACGCAGTATTTT
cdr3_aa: CASSTETGTSGGLTDTQYF

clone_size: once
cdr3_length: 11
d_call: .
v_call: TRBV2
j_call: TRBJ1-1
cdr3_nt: TGTGCCAGCGTTGAAGCGAGGGTAGCTTTCTTT
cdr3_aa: CASVEARVAFF

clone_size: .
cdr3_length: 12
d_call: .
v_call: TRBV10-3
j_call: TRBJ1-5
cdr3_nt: TGTGCCACCGCAGGCCGCAATCAGCCCCAGCATTTT
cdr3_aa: CATAGRNQPQHF

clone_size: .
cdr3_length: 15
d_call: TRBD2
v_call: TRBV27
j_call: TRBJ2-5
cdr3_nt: TGTGCCAGCAGTCTAGCGGGGGGGCGGGCAGAGACCCAGTACTTC
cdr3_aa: CASSLAGGRAETQYF

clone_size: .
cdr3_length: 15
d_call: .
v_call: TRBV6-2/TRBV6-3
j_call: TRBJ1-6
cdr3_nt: TGTGCCAGCAGTTACTCGGCGGGGAGGGATTCACCCCTCCACTTT
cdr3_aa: CASSYSAGRDSPLHF

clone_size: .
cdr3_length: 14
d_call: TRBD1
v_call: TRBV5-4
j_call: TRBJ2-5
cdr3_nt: TGTGCCAGCAGCCGAGGGACAGACCAAGAGACCCAGTACTTC
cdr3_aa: CASSRGTDQETQYF

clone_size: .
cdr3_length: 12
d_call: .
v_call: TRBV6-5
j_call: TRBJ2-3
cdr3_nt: TGTGCCAGCAGCCGCTCGGGAGATACGCAGTATTTT
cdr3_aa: CASSRSGDTQYF

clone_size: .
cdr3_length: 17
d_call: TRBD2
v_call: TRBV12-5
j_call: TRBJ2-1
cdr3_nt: TGTGCTAGTGGTTTGGGACTAGCGGGGGGACACTACAATGAGCAGTTCTTC
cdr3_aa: CASGLGLAGGHYNEQFF

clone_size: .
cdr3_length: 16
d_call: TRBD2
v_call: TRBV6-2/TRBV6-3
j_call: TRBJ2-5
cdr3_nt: TGTGCCAGCAGCCCGGGAGGAGGGTTGCGGAAAGAGACCCAGTACTTC
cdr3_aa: CASSPGGGLRKETQYF

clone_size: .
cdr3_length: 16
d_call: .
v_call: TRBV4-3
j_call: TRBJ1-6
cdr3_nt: TGCGCCAGCAGCCAGGACAGAAGCTCCTATAATTCACCCCTCCACTTT
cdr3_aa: CASSQDRSSYNSPLHF

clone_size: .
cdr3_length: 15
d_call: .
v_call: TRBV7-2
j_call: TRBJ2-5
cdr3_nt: TGTGCCAGCAGCTTAGCTAGCGAGTACCAAGAGACCCAGTACTTC
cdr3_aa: CASSLASEYQETQYF

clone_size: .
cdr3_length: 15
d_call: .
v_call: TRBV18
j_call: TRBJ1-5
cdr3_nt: TGTGCCAGCTCCCCCGGGAGTAGCAGCAATCAGCCCCAGCATTTT
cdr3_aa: CASSPGSSSNQPQHF

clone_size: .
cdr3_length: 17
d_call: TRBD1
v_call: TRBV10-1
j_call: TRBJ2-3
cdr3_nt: TGCGCCAGCAGTGAGAGAACCGGGACAGGGGGGACAGATACGCAGTATTTT
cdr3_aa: CASSERTGTGGTDTQYF

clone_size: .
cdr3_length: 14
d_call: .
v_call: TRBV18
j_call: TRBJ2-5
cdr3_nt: TGTGCCAGCTCACCACCCGCGGGACAAGAGACCCAGTACTTC
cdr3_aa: CASSPPAGQETQYF

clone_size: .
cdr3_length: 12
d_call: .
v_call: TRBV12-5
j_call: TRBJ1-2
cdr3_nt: TGTGCTAGTGGTTGGGGGCGGGATGGCTACACCTTC
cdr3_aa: CASGWGRDGYTF

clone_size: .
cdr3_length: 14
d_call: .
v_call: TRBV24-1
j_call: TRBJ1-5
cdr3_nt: TGTGCCACCAGTGGGGGGACACAAAATCAGCCCCAGCATTTT
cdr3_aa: CATSGGTQNQPQHF

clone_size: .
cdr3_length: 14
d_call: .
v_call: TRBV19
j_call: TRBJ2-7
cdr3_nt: TGTGCCAGTAGTATTACAGGGAACACCTACGAGCAGTACTTC
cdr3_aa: CASSITGNTYEQYF

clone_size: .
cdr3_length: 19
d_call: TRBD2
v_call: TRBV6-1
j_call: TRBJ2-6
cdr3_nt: TGTGCCAGCAGTGAACGGAGCGGGGGGCTTAGCTCTGGGGCCAACGTCCTGACTTTC
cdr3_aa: CASSERSGGLSSGANVLTF

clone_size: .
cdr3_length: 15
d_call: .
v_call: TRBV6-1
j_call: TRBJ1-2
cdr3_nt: TGTGCCAGCAGTGAAGCAGGTGGCGGCGCCTATGGCTACACCTTC
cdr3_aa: CASSEAGGGAYGYTF

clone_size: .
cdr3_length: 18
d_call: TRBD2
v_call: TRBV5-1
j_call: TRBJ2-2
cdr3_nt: TGCGCCAGCAGCTTCAAGCGGGGGGGAGGAACGAACACCGGGGAGCTGTTTTTT
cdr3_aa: CASSFKRGGGTNTGELFF

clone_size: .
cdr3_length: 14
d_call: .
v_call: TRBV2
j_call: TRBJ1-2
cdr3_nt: TGTGCCAGCAGTGATGCTGGGGAGTACTATGGCTACACCTTC
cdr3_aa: CASSDAGEYYGYTF

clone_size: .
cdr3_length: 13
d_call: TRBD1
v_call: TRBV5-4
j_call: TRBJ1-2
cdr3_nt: TGTGCCAGCAGCTTTCAGGGGGACTATGGCTACACCTTC
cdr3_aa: CASSFQGDYGYTF

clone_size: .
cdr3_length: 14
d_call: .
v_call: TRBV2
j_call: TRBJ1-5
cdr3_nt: TGTGCCAGCATGAGCCGAGGGAGCAATCAGCCCCAGCATTTT
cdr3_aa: CASMSRGSNQPQHF

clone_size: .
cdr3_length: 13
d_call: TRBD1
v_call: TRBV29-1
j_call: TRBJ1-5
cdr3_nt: TGCAGCGTTGCACAGGGGGTGGCCCAGCCCCAGCATTTT
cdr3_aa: CSVAQGVAQPQHF

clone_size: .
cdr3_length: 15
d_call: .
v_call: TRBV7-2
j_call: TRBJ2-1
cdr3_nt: TGTGCCAGCAGCTTAGGGCCACAGACTATCAATGAGCAGTTCTTC
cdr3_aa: CASSLGPQTINEQFF

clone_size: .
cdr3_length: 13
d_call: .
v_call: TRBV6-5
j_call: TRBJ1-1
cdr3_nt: TGTGCCAGCACTTATCAGGGTAGCACTGAAGCTTTCTTT
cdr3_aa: CASTYQGSTEAFF

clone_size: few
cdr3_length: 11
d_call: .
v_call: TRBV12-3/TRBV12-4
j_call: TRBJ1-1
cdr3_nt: TGTGCCAGCAGGTTAGGGCCTGAAGCTTTCTTT
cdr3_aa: CASRLGPEAFF

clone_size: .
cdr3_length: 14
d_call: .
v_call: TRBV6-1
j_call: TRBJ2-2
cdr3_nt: TGTGCCAGCAGTGAGCGGTACCACACCGGGGAGCTGTTTTTT
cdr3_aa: CASSERYHTGELFF

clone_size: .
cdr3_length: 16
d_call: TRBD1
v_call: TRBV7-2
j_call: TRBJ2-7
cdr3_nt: TGTGCCAGCAGCCGGGACAGGGCCGGGAGCTCCTACGAGCAGTACTTC
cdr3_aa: CASSRDRAGSSYEQYF

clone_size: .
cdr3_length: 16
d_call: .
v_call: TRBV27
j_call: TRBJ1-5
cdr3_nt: TGTGCCAGCAGTGACCAGGGGTCACTTAAAAATCAGCCCCAGCATTTT
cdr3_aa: CASSDQGSLKNQPQHF